This T cell receptor (beta chain) emerged from a study of monozygotic twins with inflammatory bowel disease (dated by TCRdb to about 2019). Regarding the complete study: The full study comprised approximately 28 monozygotic twin pairs: nine German pairs (four IBD-concordant, five IBD-discordant) and 19 IBD-discordant Danish pairs. Disease-associated traits were sought mainly through comparisons between IBD patients and their genetically identical healthy co-twins within discordant pairs. Each individual had, on average, about 151 000 unique TCRalpha sequences and 181 000 unique TCRbeta sequences available for analysis. What the work shows at the level of the full study, not this receptor alone: Different T cell subtypes could not be distinguished in the analysis. Fewer clonotypes were shared with other individuals by IBD patients than by healthy twins, most markedly in patients showing signs of disease activity. The results gave no support for a single strong signal or clonotype linked to IBD. Because patients were on differing immunosuppressive treatments, the repertoires may have picked up extra background noise and inter-individual variability. Repertoire similarity did not differ between concordant and discordant twins, possibly due to limited statistical power. Measured by the inverse Simpson index, TCRbeta repertoire diversity was lower in IBD patients than in their healthy co-twins.

Library method: 5' RACE. For each TCR library, 3,500 to 4,500 ng of total RNA was used. For each sample, cDNA was synthesized in eight separate reactions using SMARTScribe reverse transcriptase. During cDNA synthesis, template switching introduced unique molecular identifiers that contained a 6-nucleotide sample barcode. TCRalpha and TCRbeta cDNA was amplified by two nested PCRs of around 16 and 10 cycles, with bead purification after each PCR. Before amplification, the cDNA was both treated with uracil DNA-glycosylase and purified with the QIAquick PCR purification kit. The second PCR added Illumina TruSeq-compatible adapters along with sample-specific barcodes. Library quality and concentration were assessed using TapeStation and Qubit, and roughly 5 ng of each library was pooled. Pooled libraries were sequenced on an Illumina HiSeq2500 single-index Rapid Run with 2 x 100 bp reads and custom sequencing primers. Per the source publication's procedure: UMI-based consensus assembly with MiGEC version 1.2.6 was used to correct PCR and sequencing errors. MiXCR version 2.1.1 was used to carry out V(D)J alignment, clonotype assembly and CDR3 extraction. To normalise gene usage, clonotype sharing and MAIT/NKT TCR abundance, the top 1000, 10 000 and 20 000 clonotypes in each sample were analysed. Diversity was computed as the inverse Simpson index with the vegan R package after downsampling to 27 000 UMIs. Paired Mann-Whitney U tests on discordant twin pairs were used, with Benjamini-Hochberg multiple-testing correction. TCRdb reanalyzed the reads, keeping one entry per CDR3 protein sequence and omitting DNA. The V and J calls, along with clone size, are taken from TCRdb and not from the paper's own processing. This sample's listing comprises 150,000 to 200,000 distinct CDR3 sequences. The biggest ten clones account for approximately 2.8% of the sample.

A roughly 2.6 ml peripheral blood sample was drawn into PAXgene tubes per donor and stored at -80°C. Without T cell sorting, total RNA was isolated from whole blood using the PAXgene blood miRNA kit on an automated QIAcube. Peripheral blood from monozygotic twin pairs, either concordant or discordant for inflammatory bowel disease, underwent deep TCRalpha and TCRbeta repertoire profiling that used unique molecular barcoding. Smoking habits were recorded for all twin pairs, with individuals classified as current, former or never smokers. The CDR3 sequence holds 13 residues, the cysteine and phenylalanine included. A DNA sequence was not provided. CDR1 and CDR2, looked up from the germline V gene, are KGHSH and LQKENI. On this clonotype itself: The specificity of this receptor is unknown.

The TCR was taken from a human donor with ulcerative colitis or Crohn's disease, or a healthy co-twin of an affected twin (not recorded which). The sample consisted of blood. Recombination joined TRBV18 with TRBJ1-2; the D call of TRBD1 rests on TCRdb alone, since no DNA is present to check it. The CDR3 has the sequence CASSPGGQNGYTF.